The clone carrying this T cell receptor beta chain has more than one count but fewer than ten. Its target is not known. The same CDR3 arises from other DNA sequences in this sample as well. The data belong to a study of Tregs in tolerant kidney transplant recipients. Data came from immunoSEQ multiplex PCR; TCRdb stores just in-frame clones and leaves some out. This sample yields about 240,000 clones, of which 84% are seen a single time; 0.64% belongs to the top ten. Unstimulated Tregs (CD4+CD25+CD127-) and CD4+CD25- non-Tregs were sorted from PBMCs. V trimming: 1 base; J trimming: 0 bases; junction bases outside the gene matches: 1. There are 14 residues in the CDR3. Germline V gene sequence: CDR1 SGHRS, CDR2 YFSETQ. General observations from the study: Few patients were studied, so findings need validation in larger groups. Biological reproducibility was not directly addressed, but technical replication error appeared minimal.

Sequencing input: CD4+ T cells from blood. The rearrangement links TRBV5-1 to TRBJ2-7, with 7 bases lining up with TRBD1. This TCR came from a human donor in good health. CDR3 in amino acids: CASSLTGASYEQYF. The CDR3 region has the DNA TGCGCCAGCAGCTTGACAGGGGCCTCCTACGAGCAGTACTTC.